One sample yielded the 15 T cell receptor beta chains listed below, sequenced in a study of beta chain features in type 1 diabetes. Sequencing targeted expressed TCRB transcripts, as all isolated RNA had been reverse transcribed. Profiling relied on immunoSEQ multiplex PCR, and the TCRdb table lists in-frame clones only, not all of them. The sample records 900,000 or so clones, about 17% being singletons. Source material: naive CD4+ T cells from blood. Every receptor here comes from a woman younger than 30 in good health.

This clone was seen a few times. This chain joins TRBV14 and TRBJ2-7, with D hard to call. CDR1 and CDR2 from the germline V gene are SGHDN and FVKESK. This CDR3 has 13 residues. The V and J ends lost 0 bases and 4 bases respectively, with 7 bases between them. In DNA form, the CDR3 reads TGTGCCAGCAGCCAAGATGCCAGGTACGAGCAGTACTTC. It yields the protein CASSQDARYEQYF.

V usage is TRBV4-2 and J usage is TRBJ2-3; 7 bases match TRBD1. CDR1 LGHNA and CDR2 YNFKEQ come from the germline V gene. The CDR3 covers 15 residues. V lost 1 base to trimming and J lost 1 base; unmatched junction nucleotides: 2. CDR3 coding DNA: TGTGCCAGCAGCCAAGTAACAGGGGGCACAGATACGCAGTATTTT. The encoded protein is CASSQVTGGTDTQYF.

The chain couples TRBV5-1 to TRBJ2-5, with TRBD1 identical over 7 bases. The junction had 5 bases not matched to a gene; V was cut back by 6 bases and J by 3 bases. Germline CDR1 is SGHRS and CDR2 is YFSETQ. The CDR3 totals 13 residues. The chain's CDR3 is CASTLGQEETQYF. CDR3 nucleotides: TGCGCCAGCACCCTAGGACAGGAAGAGACCCAGTACTTC.

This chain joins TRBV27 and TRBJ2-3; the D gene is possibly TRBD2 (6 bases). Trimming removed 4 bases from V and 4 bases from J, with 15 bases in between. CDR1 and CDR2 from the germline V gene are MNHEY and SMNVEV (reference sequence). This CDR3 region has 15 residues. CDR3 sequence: CASSSPSGLADTQYF. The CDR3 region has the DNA TGTGCCAGCAGTTCTCCCAGCGGGCTGGCAGATACGCAGTATTTT.

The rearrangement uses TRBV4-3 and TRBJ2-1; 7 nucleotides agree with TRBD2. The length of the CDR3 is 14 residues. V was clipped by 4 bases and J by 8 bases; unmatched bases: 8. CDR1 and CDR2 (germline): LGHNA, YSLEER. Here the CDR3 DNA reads TGCGCCAGCAGCCTCCAAGCGGGAACTTATGAGCAGTTCTTC. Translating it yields CASSLQAGTYEQFF.

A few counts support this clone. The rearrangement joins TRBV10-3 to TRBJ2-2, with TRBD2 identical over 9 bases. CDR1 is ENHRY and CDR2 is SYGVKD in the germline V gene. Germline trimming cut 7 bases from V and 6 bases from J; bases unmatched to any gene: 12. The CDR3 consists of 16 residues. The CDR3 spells CAITSPRAGGAGELFF. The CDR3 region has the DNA TGTGCCATCACCTCCCCTCGGGCGGGAGGGGCCGGGGAGCTGTTTTTT.

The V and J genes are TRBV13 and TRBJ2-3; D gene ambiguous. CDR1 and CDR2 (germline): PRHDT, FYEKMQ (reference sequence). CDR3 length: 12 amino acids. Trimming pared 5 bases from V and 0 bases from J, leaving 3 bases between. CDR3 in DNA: TGTGCCAGCAGCACAAGCACAGATACGCAGTATTTT. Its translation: CASSTSTDTQYF.

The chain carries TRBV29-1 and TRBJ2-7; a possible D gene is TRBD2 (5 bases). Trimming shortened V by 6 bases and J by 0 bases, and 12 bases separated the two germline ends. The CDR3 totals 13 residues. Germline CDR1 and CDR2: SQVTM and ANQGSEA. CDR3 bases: TGCAGCGTGGGGTCCGGGATCTCCTACGAGCAGTACTTC. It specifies CSVGSGISYEQYF.

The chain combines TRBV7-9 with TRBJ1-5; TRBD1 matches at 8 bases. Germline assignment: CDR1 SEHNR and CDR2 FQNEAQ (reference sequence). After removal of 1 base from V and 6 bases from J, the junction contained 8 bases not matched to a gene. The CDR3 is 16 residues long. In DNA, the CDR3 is TGTGCCAGCAGCTTAGAGGGTTGGACAGGGAGTCAGCCCCAGCATTTT. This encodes CASSLEGWTGSQPQHF.

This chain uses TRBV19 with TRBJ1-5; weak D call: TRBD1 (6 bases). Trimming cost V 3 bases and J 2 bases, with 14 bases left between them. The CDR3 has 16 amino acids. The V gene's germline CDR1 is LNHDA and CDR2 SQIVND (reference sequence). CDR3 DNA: TGTGCCAGTAGTATTCGGATGGAGGGGGGCAATCAGCCCCAGCATTTT. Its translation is CASSIRMEGGNQPQHF.

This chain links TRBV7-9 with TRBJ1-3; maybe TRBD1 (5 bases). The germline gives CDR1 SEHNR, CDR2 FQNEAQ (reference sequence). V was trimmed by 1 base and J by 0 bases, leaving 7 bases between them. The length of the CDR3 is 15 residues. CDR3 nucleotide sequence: TGTGCCAGCAGCTTAGAGGGGAGCTCTGGAAACACCATATATTTT. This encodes CASSLEGSSGNTIYF.

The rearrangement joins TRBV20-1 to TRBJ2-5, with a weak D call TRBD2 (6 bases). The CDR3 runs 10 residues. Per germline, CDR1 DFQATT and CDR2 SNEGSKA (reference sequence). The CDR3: CIGGKETQYF. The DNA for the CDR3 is TGCATTGGGGGGAAAGAGACCCAGTACTTC.

CDR3 DNA: TGCGCCAGCAGCTTGAAAGAGGGAGCGGAAAAACTGTTTTTT. This codes for CASSLKEGAEKLFF. The chain combines TRBV5-1 with TRBJ1-4; D is unclear. CDR1 is SGHRS, CDR2 YFSETQ, per germline. The CDR3 extends over 14 amino acids. Trimming removed 1 base from V and 8 bases from J, with 12 bases in between.

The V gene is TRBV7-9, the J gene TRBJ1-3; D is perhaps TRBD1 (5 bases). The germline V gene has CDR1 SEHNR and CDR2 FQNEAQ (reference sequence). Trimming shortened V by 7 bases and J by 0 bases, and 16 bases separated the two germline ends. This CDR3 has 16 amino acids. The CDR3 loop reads CASNPVGGVSGNTIYF. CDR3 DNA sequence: TGTGCCAGCAACCCGGTTGGGGGGGTCTCTGGAAACACCATATATTTT.

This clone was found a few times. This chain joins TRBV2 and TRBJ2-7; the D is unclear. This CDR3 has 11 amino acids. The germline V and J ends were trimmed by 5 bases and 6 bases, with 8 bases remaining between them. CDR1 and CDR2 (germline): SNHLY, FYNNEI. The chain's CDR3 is CASSIGVEQYF. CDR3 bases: TGTGCCAGCAGTATTGGGGTCGAGCAGTACTTC.